The rows below give T cell receptor beta chains drawn from one sample of a study of graft-versus-host responses after intestinal transplantation. Sequencing was performed with immunoSEQ multiplex PCR; in TCRdb, only in-frame clones are kept and a portion is missing. The table has about 130,000 clones, more than 80% seen once; the top ten hold about 0.16%. Antigens of these TCRs are unknown. Sequenced here: unstimulated CD4+ T cells sorted from spleen or lymph node cells, sampled before intestinal transplant. The origin of the receptors is a human donor who received an intestinal transplant. The CDR3 runs from the conserved cysteine through the conserved F or W. D genes are given only for firm matches. Expanded clones get a size class; other rows say once, few or many, or leave the size out.

TRBJ2-2 | TRBV11-3 | . | TRBD2 | CASSFGGFTGELFF | TGTGCCAGCAGCTTCGGGGGGTTCACCGGGGAGCTGTTTTTT
TRBJ1-3 | TRBV18 | once | . | CASSPQGISGNTIYF | TGTGCCAGCTCACCACAAGGCATCTCTGGAAACACCATATATTTT
TRBJ2-3 | TRBV5-1 | . | . | CASSPGQGQGTQYF | TGCGCCAGCAGCCCTGGGCAGGGGCAGGGTACGCAGTATTTT
TRBJ2-5 | TRBV7-2 | . | TRBD1 | CASGGQAQETQYF | TGTGCCAGCGGGGGACAGGCCCAAGAGACCCAGTACTTC
TRBJ1-2 | TRBV5-1 | . | . | CASSLDLLRNYGYTF | TGCGCCAGCAGCTTGGACCTCCTAAGGAACTATGGCTACACCTTC
TRBJ2-7 | TRBV11-3 | . | TRBD1 | CASSLTGTGQGSYEQYF | TGTGCCAGCAGCTTAACCGGGACAGGCCAGGGGTCCTACGAGCAGTACTTC
TRBJ1-2 | TRBV5-1 | once | . | CASSLAILGGLANYGYTF | TGCGCCAGCAGCTTGGCAATTTTAGGAGGGTTGGCAAACTATGGCTACACCTTC
TRBJ2-3 | TRBV5-1 | . | . | CASQLAAGDTQYF | TGCGCCAGCCAGCTGGCCGCCGGAGATACGCAGTATTTT
TRBJ1-6 | TRBV27 | . | . | CASSLGLDNSPLHF | TGTGCCAGCAGTTTAGGACTAGATAATTCACCCCTCCACTTT
TRBJ1-1 | TRBV5-1 | . | . | CASSLAPHDEAFF | TGCGCCAGCAGCTTGGCCCCCCACGATGAAGCTTTCTTT
TRBJ2-7 | TRBV6-5 | . | . | CASSHSSEQYF | TGTGCCAGCAGTCACAGCAGCGAGCAGTACTTC
TRBJ2-1 | TRBV5-1 | . | TRBD1 | CASSLHYTGTVTYNEQFF | TGCGCCAGCAGCTTGCATTATACCGGGACAGTAACCTACAATGAGCAGTTCTTC
TRBJ1-5 | TRBV19 | few | TRBD1 | CASSIAPWDRRNQPQHF | TGTGCCAGTAGTATAGCCCCTTGGGACAGACGCAATCAGCCCCAGCATTTT
TRBJ2-2 | TRBV5-4 | . | . | CASSPNTGELFF | TGTGCCAGCAGCCCGAACACCGGGGAGCTGTTTTTT
TRBJ2-2 | TRBV29-1 | . | . | CSVSLGTDTGELFF | TGCAGTGTATCCCTAGGGACGGACACCGGGGAGCTGTTTTTT
TRBJ1-1 | TRBV6-6 | few | . | CASSKTLMNTEAFF | TGTGCCAGCAGTAAGACACTGATGAACACTGAAGCTTTCTTT
TRBJ2-5 | TRBV18 | . | . | CASSPSVETQYF | TGTGCCAGCTCGCCGTCCGTGGAGACCCAGTACTTC
TRBJ2-7 | TRBV5-4 | . | . | CASSLTATSSYEQYF | TGTGCCAGCAGCTTGACAGCCACGAGCTCCTACGAGCAGTACTTC
TRBJ2-7 | TRBV18 | few | TRBD1 | CASSRGGQGLGEQYF | TGTGCCAGCTCACGCGGGGGACAGGGGCTTGGCGAGCAGTACTTC
TRBJ1-2 | TRBV2 | . | . | CARSPIQANYGYTF | TGTGCCAGGTCTCCCATCCAGGCTAACTATGGCTACACCTTC
TRBJ2-1 | TRBV10-3 | . | . | CAISGANEQFF | TGTGCCATCAGTGGGGCGAATGAGCAGTTCTTC
TRBJ2-1 | TRBV7-9 | . | TRBD2 | CASSRGDGNYNEQFF | TGTGCCAGCAGCCGGGGGGACGGTAACTACAATGAGCAGTTCTTC
TRBJ2-1 | TRBV4-1 | . | . | CASSPSGRAYNEQFF | TGCGCCAGCAGCCCGTCAGGTAGGGCATACAATGAGCAGTTCTTC
TRBJ1-5 | TRBV7-9 | . | . | CASSLGSGGNQPQHF | TGTGCCAGCAGCTTAGGGTCAGGAGGGAATCAGCCCCAGCATTTT
TRBJ2-7 | TRBV10-1 | . | . | CASSGGGQPIYEQYF | TGCGCCAGCAGTGGGGGGGGACAACCGATCTACGAGCAGTACTTC
TRBJ1-3 | TRBV2 | . | TRBD1 | CASRGGQSSGNTIYF | TGTGCCAGCAGGGGGGGACAGTCCTCTGGAAACACCATATATTTT
TRBJ2-5 | TRBV28 | . | . | CASSEGGELRQYF | TGTGCCAGCAGTGAGGGCGGTGAACTACGGCAGTACTTC
TRBJ2-7 | TRBV7-6 | . | TRBD2 | CASSQSGGRDEQYF | TGTGCCAGCAGCCAAAGCGGGGGGAGAGACGAGCAGTACTTC
TRBJ2-1 | TRBV11-2 | . | . | CASSSIDHEQFF | TGTGCCAGCAGCTCCATCGACCATGAGCAGTTCTTC